Each of the 18 T cell receptor beta chains below was sequenced from the same sample in a study of T-cell reconstitution after alpha-beta-depleted transplantation in children. The authors prepared the TCRbeta library with unique molecular identifiers. TCRdb re-called the PCR reads through MiXCR, storing one row per CDR3 protein. This sample has some 830,000 distinct CDR3 sequences, with 15% to 20% found just once. This material consisted of PBMCs, mostly from graft donor cells, taken 360 days after TCRalphabeta/CD19-depleted stem cell transplant. These receptors all stem from a male patient under 18 who had a stem cell transplant for acute lymphoblastic leukemia, so the T cells may come from the graft donor.

This clonotype occurred many times. The rearrangement links TRBV27 to TRBJ2-7; TRBD1 matches at 12 bases. The CDR3 sequence is 16 residues long. The ends lost 3 bases at V and 5 bases at J; junction bases unmatched: 8. The V gene's germline CDR1 is MNHEY and CDR2 SMNVEV (reference sequence). The CDR3, as DNA: TGTGCCAGCAGTTTTCTTCCGGGGACAGGGGGCCACGAGCAGTACTTC. Translation gives CASSFLPGTGGHEQYF.

Many counts were recorded for this clonotype. The chain employs TRBV9 and TRBJ2-5; the match to TRBD2 covers 7 bases. The junction had 0 bases not matched to a gene; V was cut back by 0 bases and J by 4 bases. In germline, CDR1 is SGDLS, CDR2 YYNGEE. The CDR3 is 13 residues long. In DNA form, the CDR3 reads TGTGCCAGCAGCGTAGGGGGGGGAGAGACCCAGTACTTC. Protein: CASSVGGGETQYF.

The chain uses TRBV4-1 and TRBJ2-2; D gene unclear. CDR3 length: 16 residues. In germline, CDR1 is MGHRA, CDR2 YSYEKL. Between the trimmed V and J ends, which lost 0 bases and 3 bases, there was a span of 11 bases. In nucleotides, the CDR3 is TGCGCCAGCAGCCAAGAAGACGTAATTCACACCGGGGAGCTGTTTTTT. Encoded protein: CASSQEDVIHTGELFF.

Written as DNA, the CDR3 is TGTGCCAGCAGCCTCGGACAGGGATCTAATGAAAAACTGTTTTTT. The encoded protein is CASSLGQGSNEKLFF. The V call is TRBV5-6, the J call TRBJ1-4; TRBD1 aligns across 8 bases. The germline V gene encodes CDR1 SGHDT and CDR2 YYEEEE. This CDR3 comprises 15 residues. Trimming removed 4 bases from V and 3 bases from J; junction bases left unmatched: 5. Using reference TRBV5-6 and TRBJ1-4 for the parts outside the CDR3, the full variable domain is DAGVTQSPTHLIKTRGQQVTLRCSPKSGHDTVSWYQQALGQGPQFIFQYYEEEERQRGNFPDRFSGHQFPNYSSELNVNALLLGDSALYLCASSLGQGSNEKLFFGSGTQLSVL.

The chain employs TRBV7-3 and TRBJ2-1, with D unclear. The V and J ends lost 1 base and 8 bases respectively, with 6 bases between them. The CDR3 spans 12 residues. The germline gives CDR1 SGHTA, CDR2 FQGTGA. CDR3 in DNA: TGTGCCAGCAGCTTAAATCGGCATGAGCAGTTCTTC. This gives the protein CASSLNRHEQFF.

This clonotype was recorded at least ten times. The chain recombines TRBV9 with TRBJ1-1; D remains unclear. The germline V gene encodes CDR1 SGDLS and CDR2 YYNGEE. Between the trimmed V and J ends, which lost 1 base and 1 base, there was a span of 2 bases. This CDR3 has 12 residues. The CDR3 region has the DNA TGTGCCAGCAGCGTACCGAACACTGAAGCTTTCTTT. Its translation: CASSVPNTEAFF.

The chain recombines TRBV27 with TRBJ2-7; TRBD2 aligns across 12 bases. J was trimmed by 2 bases and V by 6 bases; bases with no gene match: 14. Germline V CDR1 and CDR2: MNHEY, SMNVEV (reference sequence). The CDR3 contains 18 residues. The CDR3 nucleotides read TGTGCCAGCAGCGCTTGGGGACTAGCGGGCCTCCTTGCCTACGAGCAGTACTTC. Translation: CASSAWGLAGLLAYEQYF.

The CDR3 spells CASSQDSGTSGGYEQYF. The DNA for the CDR3 is TGCGCCAGCAGCCAAGATTCCGGGACTAGCGGAGGCTACGAGCAGTACTTC. The chain recombines TRBV4-1 with TRBJ2-7; the match to TRBD2 covers 11 bases. This CDR3 is built from 17 residues. V lost 0 bases, J lost 3 bases, and 7 bases stayed unmatched. CDR1 is MGHRA, CDR2 YSYEKL, per germline.

The DNA of the CDR3 is TGCGCCAGCAGCCTCGGGACTACCCTTGGGAATGAGCAGTTCTTC. Its protein is CASSLGTTLGNEQFF. The genes are TRBV5-1 and TRBJ2-1; 7 bases fit TRBD2. This CDR3 contains 15 residues. Germline V lookup: CDR1 SGHRS, CDR2 YFSETQ. V was pared by 4 bases and J by 7 bases, with 11 bases of the junction left unmatched.

The V gene is TRBV10-3, the J gene TRBJ2-5; D unclear. From germline, CDR1 is ENHRY and CDR2 SYGVKD. This CDR3 spans 12 amino acids. Trimming took 1 base from V and 4 from J, leaving 4 bases between them. CDR3 amino acids: CAISEWGETQYF. The CDR3 DNA reads TGTGCCATCAGTGAGTGGGGAGAGACCCAGTACTTC.

In its sample, this clonotype was seen a few times. The CDR3 region is CASSQVYRGNYGYTF. CDR3 nucleotide sequence: TGCGCCAGCAGCCAAGTGTACAGGGGGAACTATGGCTACACCTTC. J is TRBJ1-2 and V is TRBV4-1; TRBD1 matches at 8 bases. Per the germline V gene, CDR1 is MGHRA and CDR2 is YSYEKL. Germline trimming cut 1 base from V and 2 bases from J; bases unmatched to any gene: 3. The CDR3 runs 15 residues.

V usage is TRBV12-3 or TRBV12-4 and J usage is TRBJ2-6; D possibly corresponds to TRBD1 (5 bases). V was shortened by 3 bases and J by 0 bases, with 15 bases between the two germline ends. This CDR3 comprises 18 residues. As DNA, the CDR3 is TGTGCCAGCAGTTTCCTGGGGCCCACCTTCTCTGGGGCCAACGTCCTGACTTTC. This gives the protein CASSFLGPTFSGANVLTF.

This clonotype has a count of ten or more. J is TRBJ2-3 and V is TRBV5-5, with D perhaps matching TRBD2 (6 bases). The CDR3 loop spans 16 amino acids. Trimming left V 4 bases short and J 0 bases short, with 15 bases between. Germline assignment: CDR1 SGHKS and CDR2 YYEKEE (reference sequence). Here the CDR3 DNA reads TGTGCCAGCAGCCCCCTCGGGCTAGCGAGCACAGATACGCAGTATTTT. Translation gives CASSPLGLASTDTQYF.

This clonotype has a count of ten or more. The rearrangement uses TRBV7-9 and TRBJ2-5; TRBD1 aligns across 9 bases. The CDR3 runs 16 residues. V was pared by 5 bases and J by 3 bases, with 10 bases of the junction left unmatched. Looked up from germline, CDR1 is SEHNR and CDR2 is FQNEAQ (reference sequence). In DNA form, the CDR3 reads TGTGCCAGCAGCGCTGCTAATGGGGACAGGGAAGAGACCCAGTACTTC. Its translation: CASSAANGDREETQYF.

The rearrangement uses TRBV27 and TRBJ2-5; the match to TRBD2 covers 11 bases. Per the germline V gene, CDR1 is MNHEY and CDR2 is SMNVEV (reference sequence). V dropped 3 bases and J dropped 7; count of bases not matched to a gene: 13. The CDR3 runs 17 residues. The CDR3 here is CASSFISGRAEAGTQYF. CDR3 bases: TGTGCCAGCAGTTTCATTAGCGGGAGGGCCGAGGCAGGGACCCAGTACTTC.

This chain connects TRBV30 to TRBJ2-7; D not resolved. Looked up from germline, CDR1 is GTSNPN and CDR2 is SVGIG (reference sequence). Trimming removed 5 bases from V and 2 bases from J, with 10 bases in between. CDR3 length: 12 amino acids. The CDR3 DNA follows: TGTGCCTGGGGGGATAGGGCCTACGAGCAGTACTTC. It yields the protein CAWGDRAYEQYF.

This clonotype has at least ten counts. This chain connects TRBV27 to TRBJ2-7; D possibly corresponds to TRBD1 (5 bases). Germline CDR1 is MNHEY and CDR2 is SMNVEV (reference sequence). The V end was cut by 2 bases, the J end by 2 bases, with 7 bases between. The CDR3 contains 13 residues. The CDR3 protein is CASSLVRAYEQYF. In DNA form, the CDR3 reads TGTGCCAGCAGTTTAGTCAGGGCCTACGAGCAGTACTTC.

J is TRBJ2-5 and V is TRBV20-1; possibly TRBD2 for D (5 bases). This CDR3 comprises 17 residues. Trimming removed 3 bases from V and 2 bases from J, with 22 bases in between. The germline CDR1 and CDR2 sequences are DFQATT and SNEGSKA (reference sequence). CDR3 residues: CSASEPIPGIIQETQYF. As DNA, the CDR3 is TGCAGTGCTAGTGAGCCAATTCCCGGGATAATTCAAGAGACCCAGTACTTC.